These 25 T cell receptor beta chains were all obtained from the same sample, sequenced in a study of response to subunit inactivated influenza vaccine. One entry per CDR3 protein, called by TCRdb with MiXCR from the RT-PCR reads. The sample contains about 500,000 distinct CDR3 sequences, more than 15% of which appear only once. Sample: CD4+ T cells sorted from PBMCs, taken around 25 months after vaccination. The receptors derive from a man aged 45 to 70 who received an inactivated influenza vaccine.

V gene TRBV2 combines with J gene TRBJ1-1, with a tentative D call TRBD1 (5 bases). Trimming took 6 bases from V and 3 from J, leaving 14 bases between them. The CDR3 covers 14 residues. CDR1 and CDR2 (germline): SNHLY, FYNNEI. Here the CDR3 reads CASRLRESDTEAFF. CDR3 nucleotide sequence: TGTGCCAGCAGGCTCAGGGAGAGTGACACTGAAGCTTTCTTT.

The chain has TRBV7-2 and TRBJ2-1, with D perhaps TRBD1 (6 bases). The CDR3 has 15 residues. The V and J ends lost 2 bases and 9 bases respectively, with 17 bases between them. Germline V gene lookup returns CDR1 SGHTA and CDR2 FQGNSA. In DNA form, the CDR3 reads TGTGCCAGCAGCTTATATTCTGCCCAGGGGTCTGAGCAGTTCTTC. It specifies CASSLYSAQGSEQFF. Combining the CDR3 with reference TRBV7-2 and TRBJ2-1 gives the whole variable domain GAGVSQSPSNKVTEKGKDVELRCDPISGHTALYWYRQSLGQGLEFLIYFQGNSAPDKSGLPSDRFSAERTGGSVSTLTIQRTQQEDSAVYLCASSLYSAQGSEQFFGPGTRLTVL.

In this sample, this clonotype turned up a few times. This sequence joins TRBV20-1 and TRBJ2-1; either TRBD1 or TRBD2 may supply D (6 bases each). Between the trimmed V and J ends, which lost 0 bases and 2 bases, there was a span of 14 bases. The CDR3 runs to 16 residues. Germline V gene data show CDR1 as DFQATT and CDR2 as SNEGSKA (reference sequence). This CDR3 is CSARDFNRGPYNEQFF. The CDR3 bases are TGCAGTGCTAGAGATTTTAACCGGGGGCCCTACAATGAGCAGTTCTTC.

The chain carries TRBV2 and TRBJ2-1; 8 bases fit TRBD2. The CDR3 contains 15 residues. Germline values: CDR1 SNHLY, CDR2 FYNNEI. The junction had 10 bases not matched to a gene; V was cut back by 6 bases and J by 6 bases. CDR3 region: CASSVLAGGGNEQFF. For the CDR3, the DNA is TGTGCCAGCAGCGTTTTGGCGGGAGGAGGCAATGAGCAGTTCTTC.

The rearrangement joins TRBV29-1 to TRBJ2-7, with D perhaps given as TRBD1 or TRBD2 (8 bases each). Trimming took off 7 bases at V and 7 bases at J, with 17 bases between the two ends. From germline, CDR1 is SQVTM and CDR2 ANQGSEA. This CDR3 spans 12 amino acids. CDR3 protein: CSARGRGREQYF. The CDR3 DNA reads TGCAGCGCCAGGGGGCGCGGGAGGGAGCAGTACTTC.

This clonotype was found once. This chain links TRBV20-1 with TRBJ2-1; D is uncertain. CDR1 is DFQATT and CDR2 is SNEGSKA in the germline V gene (reference sequence). This CDR3 contains 12 residues. CDR3 nucleotides: TGCAGGGTAGGTGGGAACCAGAATGAGCAGTTCTTC. Translating gives CRVGGNQNEQFF.

J is TRBJ2-5 and V is TRBV4-3; 14 positions agree with TRBD2. This CDR3 has 15 amino acids. The germline V gene encodes CDR1 LGHNA and CDR2 YSLEER. V was clipped by 4 bases and J by 5 bases; unmatched bases: 3. CDR3 region: CASSPTSGRAETQYF. The CDR3 DNA reads TGCGCCAGCAGCCCGACTAGCGGGAGGGCCGAGACCCAGTACTTC.

This clonotype was detected a few times. The CDR3: CATSRDPQYGYTF. Here the CDR3 DNA reads TGTGCCACCAGCAGAGATCCACAATATGGCTACACCTTC. The chain recombines TRBV15 with TRBJ1-2; D is unclear. Trimming pared 0 bases from V and 5 bases from J, leaving 7 bases between. The CDR3 is 13 residues long. The germline gives CDR1 LNHNV, CDR2 YYDKDF (reference sequence).

The chain links TRBV5-1 to TRBJ1-4; a weak D match, TRBD1 (5 bases). Germline CDR1 reads SGHRS; CDR2 reads YFSETQ. Trimming shortened V by 7 bases and J by 5 bases, and 18 bases separated the two germline ends. The CDR3 loop spans 15 amino acids. CDR3 DNA sequence: TGCGCCAGCGCCCCCCTAGGACACCAGAATGAAAAACTGTTTTTT. It specifies CASAPLGHQNEKLFF.

This rearrangement joins TRBV4-1 to TRBJ2-5, with D uncertain. The CDR3 spans 13 residues. CDR1 is MGHRA and CDR2 is YSYEKL in the germline V gene. Deletions cut 1 base from V and 5 bases from J, with 8 bases between. CDR3 loop: CASSQGPMETQYF. For the CDR3, the DNA is TGCGCCAGCAGCCAAGGGCCGATGGAGACCCAGTACTTC.

The chain employs TRBV3-1 and TRBJ2-7; 8 nucleotides agree with TRBD1. The CDR3 covers 15 residues. Trimming cost V 6 bases and J 0 bases; bases outside gene matches: 7. CDR1 is LGHDT and CDR2 is YNNKEL in the germline V gene (reference sequence). The CDR3 here is CASSPGQAPSYEQYF. The CDR3 DNA is TGTGCCAGCAGTCCGGGACAGGCCCCCTCCTACGAGCAGTACTTC.

The chain links TRBV20-1 to TRBJ2-4; perhaps TRBD1 as D (5 bases). The germline V and J ends were trimmed by 5 bases and 2 bases, with 16 bases remaining between them. This CDR3 contains 15 residues. CDR1 DFQATT and CDR2 SNEGSKA come from the germline V gene (reference sequence). The DNA for the CDR3 is TGCAGTGCTCAAAACGCAGGGAAGCCCAAAAACATTCAGTACTTC. This codes for CSAQNAGKPKNIQYF.

V and J are TRBV6-5 and TRBJ2-7, with D possibly TRBD2 on 5 matching bases. The germline V gene encodes CDR1 MNHEY and CDR2 SVGAGI. This CDR3 contains 13 residues. Trimming shortened V by 0 bases and J by 5 bases, and 8 bases separated the two germline ends. CDR3 sequence (DNA): TGTGCCAGCAGTTACTCGAACGGGGACGAGCAGTACTTC. Residues: CASSYSNGDEQYF.

In its sample, this clonotype was seen a few times. The chain joins TRBV4-2 to TRBJ2-3, with a tentative D call TRBD2 (7 bases). The germline CDR1 and CDR2 sequences are LGHNA and YNFKEQ. Trimming removed 2 bases from V and 2 bases from J, with 14 bases in between. CDR3 length equals 16 residues. The CDR3 reads CASSQPRGALTDTQYF. The CDR3, as DNA: TGTGCCAGCAGCCAACCCCGGGGGGCCCTCACAGATACGCAGTATTTT.

This clonotype was observed at least ten times. The rearrangement links TRBV12-3 or TRBV12-4 to TRBJ1-4; tentative D call: TRBD1 (6 bases). There are 16 residues in the CDR3. V was shortened by 2 bases and J by 7 bases, with 17 bases between the two germline ends. The CDR3 coding sequence is TGTGCCAGCAGTTTATATCGGGGGGCCGTCGGTGAAAAACTGTTTTTT. Its translation: CASSLYRGAVGEKLFF.

This clonotype was observed a handful of times. J is TRBJ2-3 and V is TRBV20-1, with TRBD2 matching 7 bases. V lost 5 bases and J lost 5; bases outside the gene matches: 13. The CDR3 length is 15 residues. Germline V gives CDR1 DFQATT, CDR2 SNEGSKA (reference sequence). The CDR3 sequence is CSADPRAGAVDTQYF. The CDR3 DNA is TGCAGTGCTGACCCGAGGGCGGGAGCGGTAGATACGCAGTATTTT.

This clonotype came up a few times. This chain joins TRBV5-6 and TRBJ2-1, with no clear D. Deletions cut 2 bases from V and 7 bases from J, with 7 bases between. Germline V lookup: CDR1 SGHDT, CDR2 YYEEEE. The CDR3 covers 12 residues. CDR3 DNA: TGTGCCAGCAGCTTTTATCATAATGAGCAGTTCTTC. Protein sequence: CASSFYHNEQFF.

This clonotype showed up many times. J is TRBJ2-4 and V is TRBV4-2; 8 nucleotides line up with TRBD1. The germline gives CDR1 LGHNA, CDR2 YNFKEQ. The CDR3 contains 19 residues. J lost 0 bases, V lost 0 bases, and 10 bases had no gene match. The DNA for the CDR3 is TGTGCCAGCAGCCAAGATGGCAGGGGGCTAATTTCAGCCAAAAACATTCAGTACTTC. It codes for CASSQDGRGLISAKNIQYF.

This clonotype was recorded a few times. The rearrangement uses TRBV6-2 or TRBV6-3 and TRBJ2-2; unclear D gene. With 4 bases removed from V and 2 bases from J, the gap between germline ends came to 11 bases. The CDR3 runs to 15 residues. CDR1 MNHEY and CDR2 SVGEGT come from the germline V gene. DNA for the CDR3: TGTGCCAGCAGTTCACCGGGCAAAAACACCGGGGAGCTGTTTTTT. Residues: CASSSPGKNTGELFF.

This clonotype was counted only a few times. V and J are TRBV20-1 and TRBJ2-3, with 11 bases that match TRBD2. Germline V gene sequence: CDR1 DFQATT, CDR2 SNEGSKA (reference sequence). The J segment lost 4 bases and the V segment lost 6 bases, leaving 9 bases of the junction unmatched. This CDR3 has 15 amino acids. The DNA for the CDR3 is TGCAGTGCCCGGACTAGCGGGCGGGTTGCAGATACGCAGTATTTT. Translation gives CSARTSGRVADTQYF.

This clonotype turned up a few times. The chain recombines TRBV20-1 with TRBJ2-1; 10 nucleotides match TRBD1. This CDR3 has 15 amino acids. Looked up from germline, CDR1 is DFQATT and CDR2 is SNEGSKA (reference sequence). The V and J ends lost 1 base and 12 bases, in that order; junction bases with no gene match: 12. The CDR3: CSARVGDRGIFAQFF. CDR3 coding DNA: TGCAGTGCTAGAGTTGGGGACAGGGGTATATTTGCGCAGTTCTTC.

This clonotype was seen only a few times. The chain couples TRBV20-1 to TRBJ1-1; D gene unclear. Trimming removed 0 bases at V and 2 bases at J, with 10 bases between. Germline V gene lookup returns CDR1 DFQATT and CDR2 SNEGSKA (reference sequence). The length of the CDR3 is 14 residues. The CDR3 loop reads CSARDLTRNTEAFF. CDR3 in DNA: TGCAGTGCTAGAGATCTGACACGAAACACTGAAGCTTTCTTT.

The chain carries TRBV20-1 and TRBJ1-1; D not resolved. Between the trimmed V and J ends, which lost 2 bases and 4 bases, there was a span of 17 bases. The germline gives CDR1 DFQATT, CDR2 SNEGSKA (reference sequence). This CDR3 comprises 15 residues. The CDR3 sequence is CSARPGSSGGTEAFF. DNA for the CDR3: TGCAGTGCTAGACCCGGCTCCAGCGGAGGCACTGAAGCTTTCTTT.

The chain joins TRBV27 to TRBJ2-3; the D gene could be TRBD1 or TRBD2 (6 bases each). Germline V CDR1 and CDR2: MNHEY, SMNVEV (reference sequence). The CDR3 covers 14 residues. Trimming took off 4 bases at V and 6 bases at J, with 14 bases between the two ends. The CDR3 spells CASSSRGGRDTQYF. The CDR3 coding sequence is TGTGCCAGCAGTTCCCGTGGGGGGCGGGATACGCAGTATTTT.

This clonotype came up a few times. The chain is built from TRBV6-1 and TRBJ1-4; 9 bases line up with TRBD1. CDR1 MNHNS and CDR2 SASEGT come from the germline V gene. The ends lost 8 bases at V and 3 bases at J; junction bases unmatched: 1. This CDR3 spans 13 amino acids. Written as DNA, the CDR3 is TGTGCCAGCCGACAGGGGGCTAATGAAAAACTGTTTTTT. This sequence encodes CASRQGANEKLFF.